The present TCR beta chain was sequenced within a study of radiation and T cells in renal cell carcinoma (dated by TCRdb to the early 2020s). Background for the entire study: The samples were obtained from a clinical trial, where primary renal cell carcinomas were treated with 15 Gy stereotactic body radiation therapy and then removed by nephrectomy 4 weeks afterward. TCR beta sequencing covered 50 to 55 samples in total, comprising approximately 25 tumors and about 27 peripheral blood samples. Across all 50 or so samples, under 4,500,000 unique CDR3 nucleotide sequences, encoding 2,658,974 unique CDR3 amino acid sequences, were identified.

The immunoSEQ kit was used, according to the manufacturer's recommendations, to generate TCR beta libraries from genomic DNA. For library preparation, a first multiplex PCR was performed with proprietary primers, followed by a second PCR in which unique barcodes were added, and bead cleanups were performed after each round. Each sample batch included a kit-provided positive control reaction and a negative control reaction. The final libraries underwent checking on an Agilent 4200 TapeStation D1000 ScreenTape, volumetric pooling, and quantification by qPCR. Sequencing ran on an Illumina NextSeq500 with a MidOutput 150-cycle cartridge, using 156 Read1 and 15 Index1 cycles with kit custom primers. The pooled library was loaded at roughly 1 pM with an approximately 20% PhiX control spike-in. Turning to the authors' computational methods: Vendor-processed data were analyzed in R, with a clonotype defined as all T cells sharing the same CDR3 nucleotide sequence. For clone abundance analyses, frequencies were normalized to the 10,000 most abundant clones in each sample. Public T cell clones, which averaged fewer than five per sample, were removed prior to analysis. An abundance difference of at least 32-fold between compartments was the criterion for calling clonotypes tumor-enriched or baseline blood-enriched. A beta-binomial differential abundance model was used to identify clonotypes that expanded or contracted between blood time points. Tumor-blood repertoire similarity was measured with the Baroni-Urbani and Buser coefficient, and groups were compared using two-tailed Wilcoxon tests in R. TCRdb retrieved this table from immuneACCESS and kept in-frame rearrangements only. Not all clones are present; in checked studies, unresolved V genes account for under half, and no reason is known for the remainder. The V and J calls and clone size were taken over from that table, and D and trimming were inferred from the DNA. The sample profile shows about 150,000 clones; about nine tenths of them were found once. Approximately 12% of the sample is held by the ten biggest clonotypes.

What the authors observed across the whole study: Changes in the blood repertoire were not tracked past 4 weeks after treatment. The single-armed trial design could not address effects of radiation dose or scheduling on the TCR repertoire. Because no pretreatment tumor biopsies were available, whether clonotypes were present in the tumor at baseline could not be determined. Top tumor clonotypes rose in blood from baseline to 2 weeks post-radiation, then contracted by 4 weeks, suggesting transient expansion of tumor-resident clones.

In the case of this clone: No cognate antigen has been identified for it. The record has no base qualities; no much larger clone is one base away.

The CDR3, from cysteine to phenylalanine, totals 15 residues. Of all the DNA, just the CDR3 is kept, 45 bases in frame from base 1. V loses 1 base of germline sequence and J loses 2 bases, and the interval between the two ends is 12 bases. Looking up the germline V gene (reference sequence) yields CDR1 LNHDA and CDR2 SQIVND. The time point label, as the study defines it: blood 2 weeks post-SBRT. The meaning of the sample's treatment or condition label: 15 Gy SBRT to primary tumor, nephrectomy 4 weeks later. To follow tumor-enriched clonotypes, peripheral blood was collected serially from radiation-treated patients at baseline and again at 2 weeks and 4 weeks after SBRT. Every patient had renal cell carcinoma of clear cell pathology. Genomic DNA for TCR sequencing was prepared using the QIAamp DNA Blood Mini Kit (Qiagen). The analyses included just those samples that passed every quality control check.

The sample was blood, taken from a patient whose treatment included radiotherapy and nephrectomy. This TCR was sampled from a woman aged 45-65 years with renal cell carcinoma. The chain links TRBV19 with TRBJ2-7, with no D gene named confidently. The nucleotide sequence is TGTGCCAGTAGTATAGTTCACAGCCAAGCCTACGAGCAGTACTTC. Translation gives CASSIVHSQAYEQYF.